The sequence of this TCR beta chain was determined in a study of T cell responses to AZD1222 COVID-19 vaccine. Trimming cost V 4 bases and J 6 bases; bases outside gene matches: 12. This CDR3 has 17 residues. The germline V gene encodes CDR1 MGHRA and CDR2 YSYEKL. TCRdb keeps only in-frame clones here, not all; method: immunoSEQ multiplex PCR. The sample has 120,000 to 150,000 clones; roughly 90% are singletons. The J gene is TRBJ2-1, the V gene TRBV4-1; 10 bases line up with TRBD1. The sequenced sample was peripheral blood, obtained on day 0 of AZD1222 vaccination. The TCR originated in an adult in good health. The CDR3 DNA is TGCGCCAGCAGCCCCCGGACAGGGGGGGACCCTATCAATGAGCAGTTCTTC. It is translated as CASSPRTGGDPINEQFF.